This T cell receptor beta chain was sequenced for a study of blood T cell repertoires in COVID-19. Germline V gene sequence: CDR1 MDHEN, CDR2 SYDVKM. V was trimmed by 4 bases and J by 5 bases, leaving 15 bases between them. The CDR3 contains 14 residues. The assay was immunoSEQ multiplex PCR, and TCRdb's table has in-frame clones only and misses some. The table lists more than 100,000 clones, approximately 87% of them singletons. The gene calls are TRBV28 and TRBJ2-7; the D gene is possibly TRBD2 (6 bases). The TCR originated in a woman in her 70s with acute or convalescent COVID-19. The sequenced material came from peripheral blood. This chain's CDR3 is CASSSGAGPHEQYF. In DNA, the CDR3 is TGTGCCAGCAGTTCCGGGGCGGGGCCCCACGAGCAGTACTTC.